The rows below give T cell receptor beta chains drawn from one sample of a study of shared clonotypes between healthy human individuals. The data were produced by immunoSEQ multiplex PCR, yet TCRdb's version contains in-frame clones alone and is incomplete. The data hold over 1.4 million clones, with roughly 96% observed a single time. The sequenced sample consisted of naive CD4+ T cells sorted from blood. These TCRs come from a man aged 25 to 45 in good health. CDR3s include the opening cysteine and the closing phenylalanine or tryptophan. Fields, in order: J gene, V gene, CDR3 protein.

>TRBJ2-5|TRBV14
CASSQEATQYF
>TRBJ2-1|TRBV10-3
CAISESAGQGGYEQFF
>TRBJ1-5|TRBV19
CASRRDRGSNQPQHF
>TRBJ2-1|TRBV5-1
CASSLGGSSGALSNEQFF
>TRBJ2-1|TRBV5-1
CASSFTGARYNEQFF
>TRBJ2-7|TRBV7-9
CASSPREGEYEQYF
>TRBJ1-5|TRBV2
CASSGQGLGQPQHF
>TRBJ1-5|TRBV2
CASTERDPQPQHF
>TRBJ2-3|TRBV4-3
CASSQDLAGGTDTQYF
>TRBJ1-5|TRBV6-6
CASRGGDSNQPQHF
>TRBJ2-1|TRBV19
CASSIRQEQFF
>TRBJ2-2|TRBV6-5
CASTPRNTGELFF
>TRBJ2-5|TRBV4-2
CASSLGGQEKTQYF
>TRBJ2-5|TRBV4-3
CASSQVARDGETQYF
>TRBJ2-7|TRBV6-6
CASSHRDAGIYEQYF
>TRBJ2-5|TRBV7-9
CASSGIGETQYF
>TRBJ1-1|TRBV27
CASSLRGTGYKEAFF
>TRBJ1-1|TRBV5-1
CASSTGPSTEAFF
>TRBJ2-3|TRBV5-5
CASSLFGTSGGDTQYF
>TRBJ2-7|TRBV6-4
CASRPERSYEQYF
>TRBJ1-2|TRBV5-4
CASGPKTPDRNYGYTF
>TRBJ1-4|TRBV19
CASSIIGQFVKLFF
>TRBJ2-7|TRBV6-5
CASSFGPSSYEQYF
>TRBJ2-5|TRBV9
CASSPGLAGGQETQYF
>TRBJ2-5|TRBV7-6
CASSLVQETQYF
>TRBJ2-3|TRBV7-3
CASSQSRGTDTQYF
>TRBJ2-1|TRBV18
CASTRQGTYNEQFF
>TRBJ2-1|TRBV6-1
CASSALLPTSYNEQFF
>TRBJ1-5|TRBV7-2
CASSPGGAGNQPQHF
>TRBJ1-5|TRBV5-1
CASSRTTGEYQPQHF
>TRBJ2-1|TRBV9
CASSAAPRGRRNEQFF
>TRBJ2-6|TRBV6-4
CASSDSGGANVLTF
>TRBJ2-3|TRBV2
CASSVNYGNTQYF
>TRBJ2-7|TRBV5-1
CASSMDRGFDEQYF
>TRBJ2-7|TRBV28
CASSRTGAYEQYF
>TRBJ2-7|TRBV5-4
CASSPGRRTSGSSSYEQYF
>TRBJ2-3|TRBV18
CASSPPGTSGPTDTQYF
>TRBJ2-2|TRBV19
CASTPLAANTGELFF
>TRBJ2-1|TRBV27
CASSLRRNLAGAHNEQFF
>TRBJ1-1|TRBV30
CAWSVDGDGGTEAFF
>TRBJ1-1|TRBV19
CASSILGHQGTEAFF
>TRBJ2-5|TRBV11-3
CASSKGTNQETQYF
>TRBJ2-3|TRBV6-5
CASSYRGTSTDTQYF
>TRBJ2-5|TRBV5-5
CASSFGAQETQYF
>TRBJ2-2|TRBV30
CAWRADTGELFF
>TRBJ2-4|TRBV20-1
CSANRGIQYF
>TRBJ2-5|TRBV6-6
CASRKLAGGEETQYF
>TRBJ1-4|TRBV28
CASSSTDYNEKLFF
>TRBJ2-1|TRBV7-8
CASSNSQEQFF
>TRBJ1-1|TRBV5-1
CASRLTDTEAFF
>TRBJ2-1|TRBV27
CASSGRVWANEQFF
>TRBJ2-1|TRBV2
CASSVEGRYYNEQFF
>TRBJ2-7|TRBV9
CASSVDISYEQYF
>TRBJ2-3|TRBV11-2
CASKEGATDTQYF